The 24 T cell receptor beta chains below all came from one sample that was sequenced in a study of a mutant IDH1 vaccine in newly diagnosed glioma. Their antigens remain unidentified. Stated time point: week 23, last vaccination. The content of each vaccine dose was 300 ug of mutant IDH1 20-mer peptide, and topical imiquimod accompanied it. TCRdb's table, derived via immunoSEQ multiplex PCR, lists solely in-frame clones and lacks some. The table records roughly 19,000 clones, 82% of them present only once. Sequenced here: PBMCs, sampled from a glioma patient whose treatment included an IDH1 peptide vaccine. These TCRs come from a young man with glioma.

The chain combines TRBV18 with TRBJ1-1; D not certain. Trimming left V 6 bases short and J 5 bases short, with 13 bases between. This CDR3 comprises 13 residues. Germline V CDR1 and CDR2: KGHSH, LQKENI. CDR3 DNA: TGTGCCAGCTCTGAAGGGTCCGGAACTGAAGCTTTCTTT. This encodes CASSEGSGTEAFF.

The chain joins TRBV20-1 to TRBJ2-5, with D perhaps matching TRBD1 (5 bases). The V end was cut by 5 bases, the J end by 5 bases, with 9 bases between. The CDR3 has 11 amino acids. Per germline, CDR1 DFQATT and CDR2 SNEGSKA (reference sequence). DNA of the CDR3: TGCAGTGCTGAGAACAGGGAGACCCAGTACTTC. This encodes CSAENRETQYF.

CDR3 in amino acids: CASSPGGGSTYEQYF. The CDR3 nucleotides are TGCGCCAGCAGCCCTGGAGGGGGTTCCACCTACGAGCAGTACTTC. The chain carries TRBV5-1 and TRBJ2-7; D tentatively fits TRBD1 or TRBD2 (6 bases each). Trimming removed 4 bases at V and 2 bases at J, with 16 bases between. The CDR3 sequence is 15 residues long. Germline assignment: CDR1 SGHRS and CDR2 YFSETQ.

This chain links TRBV11-2 with TRBJ2-2; 7 bases line up with TRBD1. The CDR3 spans 14 residues. V lost 5 bases, J lost 7 bases, and 7 bases stayed unmatched. CDR1 and CDR2 from the germline V gene are SGHAT and FQNNGV. The CDR3: CASSQPTGLGELFF. The CDR3 DNA is TGTGCCAGCAGCCAACCGACAGGGCTCGGGGAGCTGTTTTTT.

The rearrangement joins TRBV6-1 to TRBJ1-2, with TRBD1 matching 9 bases. The CDR3 runs to 13 residues. The V gene's germline CDR1 is MNHNS and CDR2 SASEGT. V was clipped by 8 bases and J by 8 bases; unmatched bases: 9. This CDR3 is CASSQDRGDGYTF. The CDR3 DNA reads TGTGCCAGCTCTCAGGACAGGGGAGACGGCTACACCTTC.

The chain couples TRBV19 to TRBJ1-4, with 8 bases that match TRBD1. CDR1 LNHDA and CDR2 SQIVND come from the germline V gene (reference sequence). The ends lost 4 bases at V and 10 bases at J; junction bases unmatched: 8. The CDR3 runs 14 residues. The CDR3 DNA reads TGTGCCAGTAGTAAACAGGGGGAAGGAGGAAAACTGTTTTTT. The encoded protein is CASSKQGEGGKLFF.

Here the CDR3 DNA reads TGTGCCAGCAGCTGGGCTAGCGGCGCCCAAGAGACCCAGTACTTC. Translating gives CASSWASGAQETQYF. J is TRBJ2-5 and V is TRBV7-7; TRBD2 matches at 7 bases. Germline V gene sequence: CDR1 SSHAT, CDR2 FNYEAQ (reference sequence). The V gene end was trimmed by 4 bases and the J gene end by 1 base; junction bases not matched to a gene: 6. This CDR3 has 15 amino acids.

This rearrangement joins TRBV2 to TRBJ2-6; D is ambiguous. V was pared by 7 bases and J by 1 base, with 5 bases between. The CDR3 loop spans 13 amino acids. Germline V gene sequence: CDR1 SNHLY, CDR2 FYNNEI. The CDR3 loop is CASKVSGANVLTF. The CDR3 DNA is TGTGCCAGCAAGGTTTCTGGGGCCAACGTCCTGACTTTC.

V is TRBV19 and J is TRBJ2-6, with 9 bases fitting TRBD1. Germline V gene lookup returns CDR1 LNHDA and CDR2 SQIVND (reference sequence). The CDR3 has 18 residues. Trimming cost V 6 bases and J 0 bases; bases outside gene matches: 9. The CDR3 spells CASRLQGARSSGANVLTF. The CDR3, as DNA: TGTGCCAGTAGGTTACAGGGGGCGAGAAGCTCTGGGGCCAACGTCCTGACTTTC.

This chain connects TRBV7-7 to TRBJ2-2, with TRBD2 as a possible D gene (6 bases). V dropped 3 bases and J dropped 6 bases, with 11 bases sitting between them. The CDR3 runs 14 residues. CDR1 is SSHAT, CDR2 FNYEAQ, per germline (reference sequence). This CDR3 is CASSLGEEAGELFF. DNA of the CDR3: TGTGCCAGCAGCTTGGGGGAGGAGGCCGGGGAGCTGTTTTTT.

This chain links TRBV18 with TRBJ2-5, with 7 bases identical to TRBD2. With 4 bases clipped from V and 2 bases from J, the junction kept 7 bases outside the gene matches. The CDR3 covers 15 residues. Germline CDR1 reads KGHSH; CDR2 reads LQKENI. The CDR3 is CASSLRLADQETQYF. CDR3 coding DNA: TGTGCCAGCTCACTTCGACTAGCCGATCAAGAGACCCAGTACTTC.

The chain joins TRBV29-1 to TRBJ2-7, with 13 bases identical to TRBD2. Germline V gives CDR1 SQVTM, CDR2 ANQGSEA. This CDR3 is 11 amino acids long. V dropped 6 bases and J dropped 7; count of bases not matched to a gene: 0. In nucleotides, the CDR3 is TGCAGCGTGGGACTAGCGGGAGAGCAGTACTTC. Protein product: CSVGLAGEQYF.

This sequence joins TRBV4-2 and TRBJ2-7; 9 bases are shared with TRBD2. Trimming at V came to 0 bases and at J to 3 bases, leaving 9 bases not matched to a gene. The CDR3 contains 17 residues. Germline V gives CDR1 LGHNA, CDR2 YNFKEQ. The CDR3 DNA is TGTGCCAGCAGCCAAGATAGATGGGGCGGGAGGGGCTACGAGCAGTACTTC. Protein product: CASSQDRWGGRGYEQYF.

This chain connects TRBV5-1 to TRBJ1-1; D is undetermined. The CDR3 spans 13 residues. V was cut by 0 bases and J by 1 base, with 4 bases left in between. Germline V CDR1 and CDR2: SGHRS, YFSETQ. CDR3: CASSLDANTEAFF. In DNA form, the CDR3 reads TGCGCCAGCAGCTTGGACGCGAACACTGAAGCTTTCTTT.

This chain joins TRBV10-1 and TRBJ2-5; weak D call: TRBD2 (7 bases). V lost 3 bases and J 4 bases, leaving 15 bases between the germline ends. The CDR3 covers 15 residues. Germline V gene data show CDR1 as WNHNN and CDR2 as SYGVQD (reference sequence). The DNA for the CDR3 is TGCGCCAGCAGTGATAGAACGGGGGGCGCAGAGACCCAGTACTTC. Translation: CASSDRTGGAETQYF.

The V gene is TRBV2, the J gene TRBJ2-2, with D tentatively TRBD2 (6 bases). Germline loops: CDR1 SNHLY, CDR2 FYNNEI. This CDR3 contains 15 residues. V was shortened by 5 bases and J by 0 bases, with 10 bases between the two germline ends. The CDR3: CASSIGGANTGELFF. CDR3 sequence (DNA): TGTGCCAGCAGTATCGGGGGTGCGAACACCGGGGAGCTGTTTTTT.

The V gene is TRBV9, the J gene TRBJ1-1; tentative D call: TRBD1 (6 bases). There are 14 residues in the CDR3. Trimming took 7 bases from V and 0 from J, leaving 13 bases between them. The germline gives CDR1 SGDLS, CDR2 YYNGEE. The DNA of the CDR3 is TGTGCCAGCGGCGGGACACCCATGAACACTGAAGCTTTCTTT. This encodes CASGGTPMNTEAFF.

The CDR3 region is CASSERQYTEAFF. The CDR3 nucleotides are TGTGCCAGCAGTGAACGACAGTACACTGAAGCTTTCTTT. V and J are TRBV2 and TRBJ1-1; a possible D gene is TRBD1 (5 bases). Trimming stripped 2 bases from V and 3 bases from J, with 7 bases between. CDR1 SNHLY and CDR2 FYNNEI come from the germline V gene. The CDR3 runs 13 residues.

The rearrangement uses TRBV9 and TRBJ2-3; D tentatively fits TRBD1 or TRBD2 (5 bases each). Trimming cost V 0 bases and J 9 bases, with 14 bases left between them. Germline V gene data show CDR1 as SGDLS and CDR2 as YYNGEE. CDR3 size: 14 residues. CDR3 bases: TGTGCCAGCAGCGTAGTAGCTGAAGGGACCACGCAGTATTTT. Protein product: CASSVVAEGTTQYF.

In this sample, this clone turned up a few times. The genes are TRBV4-2 and TRBJ1-4; D uncertain. The CDR3 contains 12 residues. From germline, CDR1 is LGHNA and CDR2 YNFKEQ. V lost 1 base and J lost 8, with 5 bases in between. This CDR3 is CASSQVGEKLFF. In DNA form, the CDR3 reads TGTGCCAGCAGCCAAGTAGGCGAAAAACTGTTTTTT.

The chain recombines TRBV7-2 with TRBJ2-5, with D perhaps TRBD1 (5 bases). Looked up from germline, CDR1 is SGHTA and CDR2 is FQGNSA. The CDR3 length is 14 residues. V was shortened by 4 bases and J by 2 bases, with 11 bases between the two germline ends. CDR3 coding DNA: TGTGCCAGCAGCTCTTATAGGGGACAAGAGACCCAGTACTTC. Translated, it gives CASSSYRGQETQYF.

V gene TRBV11-2 combines with J gene TRBJ2-1; D is undetermined. The CDR3 runs to 11 residues. The V gene lost 4 bases and the J gene lost 12 bases, with 10 bases spanning the gap. CDR1 and CDR2 from the germline V gene are SGHAT and FQNNGV. The CDR3 is CASSSWERQFF. The DNA of the CDR3 is TGTGCCAGCAGCTCCTGGGAACGGCAGTTCTTC.

The genes are TRBV7-9 and TRBJ1-3; D gene unclear. Trimming took 3 bases from V and 4 from J, leaving 13 bases between them. CDR3 length: 15 amino acids. Germline assignment: CDR1 SEHNR and CDR2 FQNEAQ (reference sequence). CDR3 nucleotide sequence: TGTGCCAGCAGCTTTAGAGATGCGGCCGGAAACACCATATATTTT. It encodes CASSFRDAAGNTIYF.

The J gene is TRBJ1-5, the V gene TRBV5-1; D might be TRBD1 (6 bases). Looked up from germline, CDR1 is SGHRS and CDR2 is YFSETQ. The length of the CDR3 is 14 residues. Trimming left V 2 bases short and J 6 bases short, with 12 bases between. In nucleotides, the CDR3 is TGCGCCAGCAGCTTCCAGGGGCCCTCTCAGCCCCAGCATTTT. Its translation: CASSFQGPSQPQHF.